This T cell receptor beta chain is drawn from a study of shared clonotypes between healthy human individuals. Data came from immunoSEQ multiplex PCR; TCRdb stores just in-frame clones and leaves some out. The table includes about 820,000 clones, 85% to 95% detected once. CD45RO-negative, CCR7-positively selected cells formed the naive CD8 fraction, excluding terminally differentiated effector memory CD45RA+ cells. Germline loops: CDR1 SEHNR, CDR2 FQNEAQ (reference sequence). V was clipped by 8 bases and J by 0 bases, with 10 bases between them. The CDR3 is 14 amino acids. Sequenced sample: naive CD8+ T cells sorted from blood. The chain links TRBV7-9 to TRBJ2-2, with D possibly TRBD1 on 6 matching bases. This sequence was found in a man aged 30 to 45 in good health. The CDR3 spells CASQGYPNTGELFF. The CDR3 bases are TGTGCCAGCCAGGGGTACCCGAACACCGGGGAGCTGTTTTTT.